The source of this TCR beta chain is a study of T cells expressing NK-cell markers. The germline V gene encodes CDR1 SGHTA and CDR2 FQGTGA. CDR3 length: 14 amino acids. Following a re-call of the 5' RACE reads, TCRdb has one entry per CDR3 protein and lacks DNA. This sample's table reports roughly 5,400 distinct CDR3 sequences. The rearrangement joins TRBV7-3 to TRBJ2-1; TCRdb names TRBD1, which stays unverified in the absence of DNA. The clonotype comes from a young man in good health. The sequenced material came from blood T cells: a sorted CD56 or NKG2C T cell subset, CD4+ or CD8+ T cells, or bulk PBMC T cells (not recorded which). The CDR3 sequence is CASSWTGEYNEQFF.